This is a list of T cell receptor beta chains from one sample in a study of radiation and T cells in renal cell carcinoma. Sequenced by immunoSEQ multiplex PCR; TCRdb stores in-frame clones only, minus some. The sample yields around 170,000 clones, 88% seen once. The source was blood, collected from a patient whose treatment included radiotherapy and nephrectomy. Receptor source: a woman between 45 and 65 years old with renal cell carcinoma. Both conserved end residues are part of each CDR3. Each record gives: J gene, V gene, clone size, D gene, CDR3 DNA, CDR3 protein. A D gene is named only where the DNA matches it firmly. Expanded clones are given a class, and other clones once, few, many or no size at all.

>TRBJ1-1|TRBV7-8|-|TRBD1
TGTGCCAGCAGCGCAAGGACAGGGGGGAACACTGAAGCTTTCTTT
CASSARTGGNTEAFF
>TRBJ1-6|TRBV6-1|-|TRBD1
TGTGCCAGCAGGGAGACAGGGCAGGGCTCACCCCTCCACTTT
CASRETGQGSPLHF
>TRBJ2-5|TRBV5-6|-|TRBD2
TGTGCCAGCAGTTCGACTAGCGGGGCGGGGGAGACCCAGTACTTC
CASSSTSGAGETQYF
>TRBJ2-3|TRBV11-3|-|-
TGTGCCAGCAGTCAAGAGGGAGGCCTCATAGATACGCAGTATTTT
CASSQEGGLIDTQYF
>TRBJ1-5|TRBV19|-|-
TGTGCCAGTAGTCCTGGTCGACATGAGTTCTATCAGCCCCAGCATTTT
CASSPGRHEFYQPQHF
>TRBJ2-7|TRBV7-2|-|TRBD2
TGTGCCAGCAGCGCCGGGGGGACTAGCGGCTACGAGCAGTACTTC
CASSAGGTSGYEQYF
>TRBJ2-3|TRBV7-6|-|TRBD2
TGTGCCAGCAGCTTAGGATCTAGCGGGGTGTCAGATACGCAGTATTTT
CASSLGSSGVSDTQYF
>TRBJ1-2|TRBV29-1|once|TRBD1
TGCAGCGTTGAAAAAACCGGGACAGGGATCTATGGCTACACCTTC
CSVEKTGTGIYGYTF
>TRBJ2-6|TRBV25-1|-|TRBD1
TGTGCCAGCGGCAGGGGGCTCGGGGCCAACGTCCTGACTTTC
CASGRGLGANVLTF
>TRBJ2-1|TRBV6-1|-|-
TGTGCCAGCAGTGAAGTCGGCGGGTTCAGCTCCTACAATGAGCAGTTCTTC
CASSEVGGFSSYNEQFF
>TRBJ1-4|TRBV11-2|once|-
TGTGCCAGCAGCTCAATTAGGGGGAAAGAAGAAAAACTGTTTTTT
CASSSIRGKEEKLFF
>TRBJ1-2|TRBV6-5|many|-
TGTGCCAGCAGTTACCTAACGGGGCCAAACTATGGCTACACCTTC
CASSYLTGPNYGYTF
>TRBJ2-7|TRBV7-2|-|TRBD1
TGTGCCAGCAGCCTAGACAGGGCCGCCTACGAGCAGTACTTC
CASSLDRAAYEQYF
>TRBJ1-5|TRBV5-6|once|-
TGTGCCAGCAGCTTGTGGAGGGTTGGCAATCAGCCCCAGCATTTT
CASSLWRVGNQPQHF
>TRBJ1-2|TRBV30|-|-
TGTGCCTGGAGTACAGGGATAGACTATGGCTACACCTTC
CAWSTGIDYGYTF
>TRBJ1-1|TRBV10-3|-|-
TGTGCCATCAATACACAGGGTGTAAACACTGAAGCTTTCTTT
CAINTQGVNTEAFF
>TRBJ2-1|TRBV9|-|TRBD2
TGTGCCAGCAGCCCGAGCGGGGACGCCTACAATGAGCAGTTCTTC
CASSPSGDAYNEQFF
>TRBJ2-3|TRBV5-1|-|TRBD2
TGCGCCAGCAGCTTGACTAGCGGGGGGGCCGGGGCAGATACGCAGTATTTT
CASSLTSGGAGADTQYF
>TRBJ1-1|TRBV7-3|-|-
TGTGCCAGCAGCTTAAACCACATGAACACTGAAGCTTTCTTT
CASSLNHMNTEAFF
>TRBJ1-5|TRBV2|-|TRBD1
TGTGCCAGCGGAGGGGACAGGGGGCGGGATCAGCCCCAGCATTTT
CASGGDRGRDQPQHF
>TRBJ1-1|TRBV19|-|-
TGTGCCAGTACCCCTCTCGGTCTTAACACTGAAGCTTTCTTT
CASTPLGLNTEAFF
>TRBJ1-5|TRBV6-4|-|TRBD1
TGTGCCAGCAGGACGACAGGGAATTATAGCAATCAGCCCCAGCATTTT
CASRTTGNYSNQPQHF
>TRBJ2-5|TRBV18|-|-
TGTGCCAGCTCACTCCAAGAGACCCAGTACTTC
CASSLQETQYF
>TRBJ1-1|TRBV19|-|-
TGTGCCAGTAGGCAGTCGGGGGGTGGCATTTCGGGCACTGAAGCTTTCTTT
CASRQSGGGISGTEAFF
>TRBJ1-5|TRBV7-8|-|-
TGTGCCAGCAGTTGGGGGGGAGCTTCTCTCCAGCCCCAGCATTTT
CASSWGGASLQPQHF
>TRBJ2-1|TRBV7-8|-|TRBD2
TGTGCCAGCAGCCCCGGGACTAACAATGAGCAGTTCTTC
CASSPGTNNEQFF
>TRBJ1-3|TRBV7-9|-|-
TGTGCCAGCAGCTTAGTCATTGGAAACACCATATATTTT
CASSLVIGNTIYF
>TRBJ1-2|TRBV28|-|-
TGTGCCAGCAGATCCGTGACAGCGTATGGCTACACCTTC
CASRSVTAYGYTF
>TRBJ2-2|TRBV7-2|-|-
TGTGCCAGCAGCTTGCTAGCAGCGTACACCGGGGAGCTGTTTTTT
CASSLLAAYTGELFF
>TRBJ1-4|TRBV7-9|-|TRBD1
TGTGCCAGCAGCCCAGGACAGGGTAAAGATGAAAAACTGTTTTTT
CASSPGQGKDEKLFF
>TRBJ1-2|TRBV6-1|-|-
TGTGCCAGCAGTGAAATTGTAGGCAATGGCTACACCTTC
CASSEIVGNGYTF
>TRBJ1-1|TRBV13|few|-
TGTGCCAGCAGCGCCCTTATAGAGATGAACACTGAAGCTTTCTTT
CASSALIEMNTEAFF
>TRBJ2-7|TRBV18|-|TRBD1
TGTGCCAGCTCACCAGGACAGGGCGACGAGCAGTACTTC
CASSPGQGDEQYF
>TRBJ2-5|TRBV7-7|-|TRBD1
TGTGCTAGCAGCTCCAATCCAGGGGGAGAGACCCAGTACTTC
CASSSNPGGETQYF
>TRBJ2-4|TRBV19|-|-
TGTGCCAGTAGTTGGCAGGACGTTGACATTCAGTACTTC
CASSWQDVDIQYF